The 20 T cell receptor beta chains reported below all come from one sample, sequenced in a study of cytomegalovirus exposure and HLA in healthy donors. The PCR used 60 Vbeta and 13 Jbeta primers. Data came from immunoSEQ multiplex PCR; TCRdb stores just in-frame clones and leaves some out. The repertoire has about 120,000 clones, around three quarters of them found once; the top ten carry around 4.5%. Source material: PBMCs. The receptors were sampled from a man younger than 45 in good health and CMV-seropositive.

This clone has only one observation. The J gene is TRBJ1-2, the V gene TRBV11-1; TRBD1 might be the D (5 bases). The germline CDR1 and CDR2 sequences are SGHAT and FQDESV (reference sequence). V shed 5 bases and J shed 6 bases, with 10 bases lying between them. CDR3 length: 12 amino acids. The CDR3 reads CASSRGFDGYTF. The CDR3 DNA reads as TGTGCCAGCAGCCGGGGGTTCGATGGCTACACCTTC.

Comment on this clone: The sample has other DNA sequences that encode this CDR3 too. The chain is built from TRBV14 and TRBJ2-7; tentative D call: TRBD2 (6 bases). The V gene's germline CDR1 is SGHDN and CDR2 FVKESK. The length of the CDR3 is 14 residues. V dropped 3 bases and J dropped 4 bases, with 13 bases sitting between them. CDR3 amino acids: CASSQAGTGYEQYF. DNA of the CDR3: TGTGCCAGCAGCCAGGCCGGGACTGGGTACGAGCAGTACTTC.

In regard to this clone: The sample has other DNA sequences that encode this CDR3 too. The chain is built from TRBV5-1 and TRBJ2-3; 11 bases match TRBD1. Germline CDR1 is SGHRS and CDR2 is YFSETQ. This CDR3 comprises 14 residues. The trim removed 3 bases at V and 4 bases at J, leaving 1 base unmatched. This CDR3 reads CASSSGQGADTQYF. The CDR3 DNA reads as TGCGCCAGCAGCTCGGGACAGGGGGCAGATACGCAGTATTTT. Variable domain in full (rest from reference TRBV5-1 and TRBJ2-3): KAGVTQTPRYLIKTRGQQVTLSCSPISGHRSVSWYQQTPGQGLQFLFEYFSETQRNKGNFPGRFSGRQFSNSRSEMNVSTLELGDSALYLCASSSGQGADTQYFGPGTRLTVL.

The rearrangement uses TRBV28 and TRBJ2-3; 9 nucleotides align to TRBD2. CDR1 and CDR2 from the germline V gene are MDHEN and SYDVKM. Trimming cost V 6 bases and J 6 bases; bases outside gene matches: 13. The length of the CDR3 is 16 residues. The CDR3 sequence: CASSLQLAGYSDTQYF. DNA for the CDR3: TGTGCCAGCAGCCTCCAACTAGCGGGCTATTCGGATACGCAGTATTTT.

This sequence joins TRBV18 and TRBJ1-1, with 8 nucleotides matching TRBD1. The germline V gene has CDR1 KGHSH and CDR2 LQKENI. V was clipped by 1 base and J by 0 bases; unmatched bases: 4. The CDR3 sequence is 16 residues long. The chain's CDR3 is CASSPRDRILNTEAFF. For the CDR3, the DNA is TGTGCCAGCTCACCACGGGACAGGATACTGAACACTGAAGCTTTCTTT.

The gene calls are TRBV4-2 and TRBJ1-5; tentative D call: TRBD1 (6 bases). V lost 0 bases and J 10 bases, leaving 13 bases between the germline ends. In germline, CDR1 is LGHNA, CDR2 YNFKEQ. CDR3 length: 14 residues. CDR3 coding DNA: TGTGCCAGCAGCCAAGAAGGGACAAGGCCCCCCCAGCATTTT. Translation gives CASSQEGTRPPQHF.

The chain employs TRBV14 and TRBJ1-1; perhaps TRBD1 as D (5 bases). Germline-derived CDR1 and CDR2 are SGHDN and FVKESK. The length of the CDR3 is 17 residues. V was shortened by 4 bases and J by 1 base, with 19 bases between the two germline ends. The CDR3 protein is CASSRVGRVFANTEAFF. CDR3 sequence (DNA): TGTGCCAGCAGCCGCGTAGGCAGGGTTTTCGCGAACACTGAAGCTTTCTTT.

This chain joins TRBV2 and TRBJ1-1, with 8 bases that match TRBD1. The CDR3 consists of 11 residues. Germline V gene lookup returns CDR1 SNHLY and CDR2 FYNNEI. J lost 10 bases, V lost 11 bases, and 9 bases had no gene match. The CDR3 here is CAGGQGVGAFF. DNA for the CDR3: TGTGCCGGTGGACAGGGCGTAGGAGCTTTCTTT.

The chain carries TRBV19 and TRBJ2-1; D is perhaps TRBD2 (6 bases). Per germline, CDR1 LNHDA and CDR2 SQIVND (reference sequence). The V end lost 2 bases, the J end lost 10 bases, and 18 bases lay between the germline ends. The CDR3 totals 15 residues. The CDR3 is CASSILRTKPVEQFF. CDR3 DNA sequence: TGTGCCAGTAGTATATTACGGACTAAACCGGTAGAGCAGTTCTTC.

The chain has TRBV27 and TRBJ2-7; TRBD2 agrees at 11 bases. The CDR3 totals 15 residues. In germline, CDR1 is MNHEY, CDR2 SMNVEV (reference sequence). Trimming took 6 bases from V and 0 from J; bases not matched to a gene: 4. CDR3 in amino acids: CASRRLAGISYEQYF. DNA for the CDR3: TGTGCCAGCAGGCGACTAGCGGGGATCTCCTACGAGCAGTACTTC.

The rearrangement uses TRBV7-6 and TRBJ2-6; 10 bases fit TRBD1. The germline V gene encodes CDR1 SGHVS and CDR2 FNYEAQ. J was trimmed by 2 bases and V by 5 bases; bases with no gene match: 6. The CDR3 is 17 amino acids. CDR3 nucleotides: TGTGCCAGCAGCCCCCGGGACAGGGGAGCTGGGGCCAACGTCCTGACTTTC. This encodes CASSPRDRGAGANVLTF.

The rearrangement joins TRBV28 to TRBJ2-7, with D possibly being TRBD1 (7 bases). The CDR3 runs to 14 residues. CDR1 is MDHEN, CDR2 SYDVKM, per germline. Trimming cost V 3 bases and J 2 bases, with 11 bases left between them. As DNA, the CDR3 is TGTGCCAGCAGTTTGACCAGGGGGGCCTACGAGCAGTACTTC. It encodes CASSLTRGAYEQYF.

The V gene is TRBV7-9, the J gene TRBJ1-2; unclear D gene. The CDR3 length is 15 residues. Germline values: CDR1 SEHNR, CDR2 FQNEAQ (reference sequence). The V gene lost 3 bases and the J gene lost 0 bases, with 11 bases spanning the gap. CDR3: CASSLDVGANYGYTF. Here the CDR3 DNA reads TGTGCCAGCAGCTTGGACGTCGGGGCTAACTATGGCTACACCTTC.

This clone was seen more than once but under ten times. This chain links TRBV19 with TRBJ2-7, with 7 bases aligning to TRBD2. This CDR3 region has 15 residues. V lost 5 bases to trimming and J lost 6 bases; unmatched junction nucleotides: 13. Germline V lookup: CDR1 LNHDA, CDR2 SQIVND (reference sequence). CDR3 in amino acids: CASSPLEGRVGEQYF. In DNA, the CDR3 is TGTGCCAGTAGTCCCCTTGAGGGGAGGGTAGGCGAGCAGTACTTC.

This sequence joins TRBV29-1 and TRBJ2-1, with TRBD1 matching 10 bases. Looked up from germline, CDR1 is SQVTM and CDR2 is ANQGSEA. J lost 10 bases, V lost 3 bases, and 6 bases had no gene match. The CDR3 extends over 13 amino acids. The CDR3 reads CSVDGDRGLEQFF. CDR3 nucleotide sequence: TGCAGCGTTGACGGGGACAGGGGCTTGGAGCAGTTCTTC.

This clone was observed a handful of times. The rearrangement uses TRBV29-1 and TRBJ2-5; D possibly corresponds to TRBD1 (7 bases). Judging by the DNA end, TRBJ2-7 fits better; the J call may be wrong. This CDR3 is 14 amino acids long. CDR1 SQVTM and CDR2 ANQGSEA come from the germline V gene. The CDR3 spells CSVGRPGGMYEQYF. The CDR3 bases are TGCAGCGTTGGCCGTCCAGGGGGGATGTACGAGCAGTACTTC.

This chain uses TRBV28 with TRBJ2-3; D unresolved. This CDR3 contains 13 residues. The V gene lost 6 bases and the J gene lost 3 bases, with 10 bases spanning the gap. Germline CDR1 MDHEN, CDR2 SYDVKM. DNA of the CDR3: TGTGCCAGCAGCATAGTTTTAACAGATACGCAGTATTTT. Its protein product is CASSIVLTDTQYF.

This clone was counted once. The gene calls are TRBV29-1 and TRBJ2-7; 7 bases agree with TRBD2. Germline-derived CDR1 and CDR2 are SQVTM and ANQGSEA. This CDR3 is built from 14 residues. With 5 bases clipped from V and 4 bases from J, the junction kept 11 bases outside the gene matches. CDR3 in amino acids: CSVKKSGISYEQYF. CDR3 DNA: TGCAGCGTTAAGAAGAGCGGGATTAGTTACGAGCAGTACTTC.

The sample holds a few counts of this clone. V usage is TRBV29-1 and J usage is TRBJ2-7, with D possibly matching TRBD2 (5 bases). The CDR3 sequence is 12 residues long. V lost 4 bases and J 6 bases, leaving 13 bases between the germline ends. Germline V gene data show CDR1 as SQVTM and CDR2 as ANQGSEA. CDR3 sequence (DNA): TGCAGCGTTGGAGAGGATGGGAGCGAGCAGTACTTC. This translates into CSVGEDGSEQYF.

The V gene is TRBV4-2, the J gene TRBJ2-3; TRBD2 matches 10 bases. V lost 8 bases and J lost 4; bases outside the gene matches: 6. The CDR3 has 14 residues. CDR1 and CDR2 (germline): LGHNA, YNFKEQ. CDR3 loop: CASGLAEYPDTQYF. CDR3 bases: TGTGCCAGCGGACTAGCGGAATACCCAGATACGCAGTATTTT.